These 8 T cell receptor beta chains originate from one sample sequenced in a study of shared clonotypes between healthy human individuals. Sequenced by immunoSEQ multiplex PCR; TCRdb stores in-frame clones only, minus some. Of around 700,000 clones in the sample, around 78% were seen once. Sequencing was performed on memory CD4+ T cells sorted from blood. Documented subset: CD45RA-negative fraction. These receptor sequences come from a young woman in good health.

The gene calls are TRBV19 and TRBJ2-1, with D unresolved. The germline gives CDR1 LNHDA, CDR2 SQIVND (reference sequence). The CDR3 has 13 amino acids. Trimming took off 3 bases at V and 8 bases at J, with 11 bases between the two ends. CDR3 in DNA: TGTGCCAGTAGTATGGAAGGGATCCATGAGCAGTTCTTC. Amino acid sequence: CASSMEGIHEQFF.

This clone has a handful of counts. The V call is TRBV30, the J call TRBJ2-7; no clear D. This CDR3 region has 13 residues. Germline CDR1 and CDR2: GTSNPN and SVGIG (reference sequence). V was shortened by 3 bases and J by 6 bases, with 15 bases between the two germline ends. The CDR3 sequence: CAWSYNVQTEQYF. As DNA, the CDR3 is TGTGCCTGGAGCTATAACGTACAGACCGAGCAGTACTTC.

The genes are TRBV5-4 and TRBJ1-1; D call uncertain. CDR1 SGHNT and CDR2 YYREEE come from the germline V gene (reference sequence). The CDR3 spans 17 residues. The V end lost 4 bases, the J end lost 1 base, and 20 bases lay between the germline ends. CDR3 DNA sequence: TGTGCCAGCAGCCGAACGTGGGGTAGAACGGGGAACACTGAAGCTTTCTTT. It translates to CASSRTWGRTGNTEAFF.

This chain joins TRBV25-1 and TRBJ2-6; 7 nucleotides agree with TRBD1. The germline V gene has CDR1 MGHDK and CDR2 SYGVNS. Losses at the gene ends were 4 bases for V and 0 bases for J; bases not matched to a gene: 6. CDR3 length equals 17 residues. The CDR3 DNA reads as TGTGCCAGCAGTGGCCGACAGGGAATCTCTGGGGCCAACGTCCTGACTTTC. It specifies CASSGRQGISGANVLTF.

This chain uses TRBV29-1 with TRBJ2-7, with 10 bases matching TRBD1. The ends lost 0 bases at V and 5 bases at J; junction bases unmatched: 7. Per germline, CDR1 SQVTM and CDR2 ANQGSEA. The CDR3 is made up of 15 amino acids. CDR3 coding DNA: TGCAGCGTTGAAGATCTCGGGACAGGGGTCCACGAGCAGTACTTC. Translating gives CSVEDLGTGVHEQYF.

This clone was counted between two and nine times. The gene calls are TRBV5-1 and TRBJ2-3; 7 bases map to TRBD1. This CDR3 comprises 12 residues. Unmatched junction bases numbered 8, after V lost 3 bases and J lost 13 bases. Germline assignment: CDR1 SGHRS and CDR2 YFSETQ. The CDR3 region is CASSYQTGKEYF. For the CDR3, the DNA is TGCGCCAGCAGCTACCAGACAGGGAAGGAGTATTTT.

This clone was observed a few times. A junction boundary mismatches the germline segment, possibly from a read error. The chain combines TRBV6-1 with TRBJ2-7, with D possibly matching TRBD2 (6 bases). The CDR3 has 15 residues. Germline-derived CDR1 and CDR2 are MNHNS and SASEGT. The CDR3 loop is CASSEGADGSHEQYF. The CDR3 DNA is TGTGCCAGCAGCGAAGGGGCTGACGGGAGCCACGAGCAGTACTTC.

This clone was observed many times. V and J are TRBV6-4 and TRBJ2-3, with a possible D match to TRBD2 (6 bases). The CDR3 is made up of 16 amino acids. In germline, CDR1 is MRHNA, CDR2 SNTAGT. Trimming removed 0 bases at V and 2 bases at J, with 12 bases between. For the CDR3, the DNA is TGTGCCAGCAGTGACTCCCGCGGAGGGAACACAGATACGCAGTATTTT. This codes for CASSDSRGGNTDTQYF.